This TCR beta chain comes out of a study of T cell responses to AZD1222 COVID-19 vaccine. Using immunoSEQ multiplex PCR, the repertoire was profiled, and TCRdb retains in-frame clones only, with some absent. Among approximately 90,000 clones listed, approximately 90% were seen once. Only a few counts were recorded for this clone. The ends were cut back, 4 bases at V and 15 bases at J, with 13 bases in the middle. The germline V gene encodes CDR1 LGHDT and CDR2 YNNKEL (reference sequence). The CDR3 totals 11 residues. V and J are TRBV3-1 (or the pseudogene TRBV3-2) and TRBJ2-1, with D tentatively TRBD2 (7 bases). This clonotype originated in an adult who received the AZD1222 COVID-19 vaccine. Sample: peripheral blood, taken 28 days after the second AZD1222 dose. Here the CDR3 reads CASSRGGAPFF. The CDR3 DNA follows: TGTGCCAGCAGCCGGGGGGGCGCCCCGTTCTTC.